The rows below give T cell receptor beta chains drawn from one sample of a study of blood T cell repertoires in COVID-19. Some clones are missing from TCRdb's copy, which holds only in-frame ones; the method was immunoSEQ multiplex PCR. In the table there are about 81,000 clones, 80% to 90% of which are singletons. The sample consisted of peripheral blood. The receptors were gathered from a woman over 75 with acute or convalescent COVID-19. CDR3s include the opening cysteine and the closing phenylalanine or tryptophan. The order of the fields is D gene, clone size, J gene, V gene, CDR3 protein, CDR3 DNA. The D gene is left open where the match is weak. Size values are once, few and many counts, or a class for expanded clones, and some rows have none.

TRBD1	NA	TRBJ2-5	TRBV3-1/TRBV3-2	CASSQEGGRVQETQYF	TGTGCCAGCAGCCAAGAAGGGGGCAGGGTCCAAGAGACCCAGTACTTC
NA	NA	TRBJ2-6	TRBV28	CASIHSGANVLTF	TGTGCCAGCATTCACTCTGGGGCCAACGTCCTGACTTTC
NA	NA	TRBJ1-2	TRBV11-3	CASSYPHLFPYYGYTF	TGTGCCAGCAGCTACCCACACCTGTTCCCGTACTATGGCTACACCTTC
TRBD2	once	TRBJ2-3	TRBV6-2/TRBV6-3	CASSSRLAGGVGTQYF	TGTGCCAGCAGTTCCAGACTAGCGGGAGGAGTCGGTACGCAGTATTTT
TRBD1	few	TRBJ1-1	TRBV7-8	CASSLQTGSDTEAFF	TGTGCCAGCAGCTTACAGACAGGGTCGGACACTGAAGCTTTCTTT
NA	NA	TRBJ2-7	TRBV24-1	CATSDCPEGIPYEQYF	TGTGCCACCAGTGACTGCCCAGAGGGAATCCCATACGAGCAGTACTTC
NA	NA	TRBJ1-1	TRBV12-3/TRBV12-4	CASGSGENTEAFF	TGTGCCAGCGGGTCGGGAGAGAACACTGAAGCTTTCTTT
NA	NA	TRBJ1-5	TRBV27	CASSINSNQPQHF	TGTGCCAGCAGTATTAATAGCAATCAGCCCCAGCATTTT
NA	NA	TRBJ1-1	TRBV5-6	CASSLENRATVRRLEAFF	TGTGCCAGCAGCTTGGAGAATAGGGCGACAGTTCGTAGATTGGAAGCTTTCTTT
NA	NA	TRBJ1-2	TRBV5-8	CASSLALQGWHGYTF	TGTGCCAGCAGCTTGGCATTACAGGGCTGGCATGGCTACACCTTC
NA	NA	TRBJ2-2	TRBV5-1	CASSLGQNTGELFF	TGCGCCAGCAGCTTGGGACAGAACACCGGGGAGCTGTTTTTT
TRBD1	NA	TRBJ2-5	TRBV3-1/TRBV3-2	CASSQTGTEETQYF	TGTGCCAGCAGCCAGACCGGGACAGAAGAGACCCAGTACTTC
TRBD2	few	TRBJ2-1	TRBV6-2/TRBV6-3	CASSYSPTSGIYNEQFF	TGTGCCAGCAGTTACTCGCCGACTAGCGGGATCTACAATGAGCAGTTCTTC
NA	NA	TRBJ2-7	TRBV4-1	CASSQVGQPEQYF	TGCGCCAGCAGCCAAGTGGGCCAGCCAGAGCAGTACTTC
TRBD2	NA	TRBJ2-2	TRBV5-4	CASSLVKLAGSPGELFF	TGTGCCAGCAGCTTGGTTAAACTAGCGGGATCCCCCGGGGAGCTGTTTTTT
TRBD1	NA	TRBJ2-3	TRBV2	CASSRQGTTDTQYF	TGTGCCAGCAGCCGACAGGGAACCACAGATACGCAGTATTTT
NA	NA	TRBJ1-2	TRBV13	CASSDRNWGGYTF	TGTGCCAGCAGCGACAGGAACTGGGGGGGCTACACCTTC
TRBD1	NA	TRBJ1-2	TRBV2	CASSGHTGGDYGYTF	TGTGCCAGCAGTGGGCACACAGGGGGTGACTATGGCTACACCTTC